Shown below are 3 T cell receptor beta chains from a single sample sequenced in a study of cytomegalovirus exposure and HLA in healthy donors. A multiplex PCR was run with 60 Vbeta primers and 13 Jbeta primers. The repertoire was sequenced with immunoSEQ multiplex PCR; TCRdb's copy has only in-frame clones and lacks some. The sample records 150,000 to 200,000 clones, around four fifths being singletons. The sequenced sample consisted of PBMCs. These TCRs come from a female donor in good health and CMV-seronegative.

The rearrangement uses TRBV5-6 and TRBJ2-2; a weak D match, TRBD1 (6 bases). V shed 2 bases and J shed 11 bases, with 13 bases lying between them. Germline CDR1 and CDR2: SGHDT and YYEEEE. The CDR3 has 13 residues. CDR3 in amino acids: CASSFPDRRELFF. CDR3 nucleotide sequence: TGTGCCAGCAGCTTCCCGGACAGACGAGAGCTGTTTTTT.

The J gene is TRBJ2-2, the V gene TRBV18, with D perhaps matching TRBD2 (5 bases). This CDR3 contains 16 residues. Trimming shortened V by 3 bases and J by 4 bases, and 15 bases separated the two germline ends. Germline V CDR1 and CDR2: KGHSH, LQKENI. CDR3 residues: CASSPQKAGSTGELFF. In nucleotides, the CDR3 is TGTGCCAGCTCACCCCAAAAGGCGGGTAGCACCGGGGAGCTGTTTTTT.

The chain joins TRBV7-2 to TRBJ2-7; 9 nucleotides agree with TRBD2. The CDR3 length is 13 residues. CDR1 and CDR2 (germline): SGHTA, FQGNSA. With V trimmed by 0 bases and J by 13 bases, 7 bases remained unmatched. CDR3 protein: CASSLAGSGGFYF. CDR3 coding DNA: TGTGCCAGCAGCTTAGCAGGAAGCGGGGGGTTCTACTTC.